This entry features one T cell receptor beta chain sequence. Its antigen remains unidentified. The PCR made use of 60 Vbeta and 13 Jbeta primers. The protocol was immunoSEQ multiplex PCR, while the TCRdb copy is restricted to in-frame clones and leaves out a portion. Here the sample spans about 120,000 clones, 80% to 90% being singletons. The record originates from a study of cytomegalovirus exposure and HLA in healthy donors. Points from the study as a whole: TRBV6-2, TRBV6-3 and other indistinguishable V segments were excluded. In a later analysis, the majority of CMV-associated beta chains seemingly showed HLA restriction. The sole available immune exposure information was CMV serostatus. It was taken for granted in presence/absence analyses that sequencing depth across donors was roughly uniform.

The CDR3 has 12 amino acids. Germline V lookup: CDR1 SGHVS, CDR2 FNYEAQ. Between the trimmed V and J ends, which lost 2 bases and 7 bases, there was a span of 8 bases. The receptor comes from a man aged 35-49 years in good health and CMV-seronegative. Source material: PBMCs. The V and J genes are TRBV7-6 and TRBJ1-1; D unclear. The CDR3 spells CASSLLEREAFF. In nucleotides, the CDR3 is TGTGCCAGCAGCTTACTGGAGCGTGAAGCTTTCTTT.